The 9 T cell receptor beta chains given below trace back to one sample, sequenced in a study of blood T cell repertoires in COVID-19. Generated by immunoSEQ multiplex PCR, the TCRdb table keeps only in-frame clones and is missing some. The sample carries roughly 320,000 clones, 65% to 90% recorded once. What was sequenced was PBMCs or T cells enriched from blood (not recorded which). The receptors stem from a man under 40 who had recovered from COVID-19.

The chain has TRBV12-3 or TRBV12-4 and TRBJ1-3, with unresolved D. The CDR3 covers 12 residues. The V end was cut by 9 bases, the J end by 0 bases, with 6 bases between. CDR3 sequence (DNA): TGTGCCAGTACATACTCTGGAAACACCATATATTTT. Translation gives CASTYSGNTIYF.

This sequence joins TRBV11-2 and TRBJ2-1; D is perhaps TRBD1 (6 bases). The CDR3 is made up of 13 amino acids. V lost 5 bases, J lost 9 bases, and 14 bases lay in between. Germline V gives CDR1 SGHAT, CDR2 FQNNGV. The CDR3 is CASSVGQSGEQFF. The CDR3 DNA reads as TGTGCCAGCAGCGTCGGACAGTCGGGTGAGCAGTTCTTC.

This clone showed up just once. The chain carries TRBV4-1 and TRBJ2-1; TRBD2 matches at 9 bases. The length of the CDR3 is 16 residues. Germline V gives CDR1 MGHRA, CDR2 YSYEKL. V was pared by 1 base and J by 3 bases, with 4 bases of the junction left unmatched. In nucleotides, the CDR3 is TGCGCCAGCAGCCAAGTCCCAGCGGGAGGCTACAATGAGCAGTTCTTC. Translation gives CASSQVPAGGYNEQFF.

This CDR3 reads CASSSRTGGGFEQYF. As DNA, the CDR3 is TGCGCCAGCAGCTCCCGCACAGGGGGAGGGTTCGAGCAGTACTTC. The chain joins TRBV5-1 to TRBJ2-7, with D possibly being TRBD1 (8 bases). CDR1 SGHRS and CDR2 YFSETQ come from the germline V gene. V was clipped by 3 bases and J by 6 bases, with 19 bases between them. The CDR3 has 15 amino acids.

The V and J genes are TRBV10-1 and TRBJ2-7; possible D gene TRBD1, 7 bases. The ends were cut back, 6 bases at V and 2 bases at J, with 14 bases in the middle. This CDR3 has 14 amino acids. The germline CDR1 and CDR2 sequences are WNHNN and SYGVQD (reference sequence). This CDR3 reads CASSGDREAYEQYF. CDR3 nucleotide sequence: TGCGCCAGCAGCGGAGACAGGGAGGCCTACGAGCAGTACTTC.

V and J are TRBV6-1 and TRBJ2-7; 10 bases line up with TRBD1. Trimming removed 1 base from V and 1 base from J; junction bases left unmatched: 4. The germline CDR1 and CDR2 sequences are MNHNS and SASEGT. The CDR3 length is 16 residues. CDR3 region: CASSEEDRGSSYEQYF. The CDR3 DNA reads TGTGCCAGCAGTGAAGAGGACAGGGGGAGTTCCTACGAGCAGTACTTC.

The V and J genes are TRBV24-1 and TRBJ2-3; 9 bases fit TRBD2. Trimming took 5 bases from V and 5 from J; bases not matched to a gene: 7. CDR3 length: 15 residues. Germline V gives CDR1 KGHDR, CDR2 SFDVKD. The CDR3 region has the DNA TGTGCCACCAGTGCGGTAGCGGGAGTGAGAGATACGCAGTATTTT. Protein: CATSAVAGVRDTQYF.

This chain connects TRBV30 to TRBJ2-7; possible D gene TRBD2, 7 bases. Deletions cut 5 bases from V and 1 base from J, with 12 bases between. Germline CDR1 is GTSNPN and CDR2 is SVGIG (reference sequence). CDR3 size: 13 residues. CDR3 amino acids: CAWGGAGSYEQYF. The CDR3 coding sequence is TGTGCCTGGGGGGGGGCAGGATCCTACGAGCAGTACTTC.

V is TRBV18 and J is TRBJ1-1; D is unclear. Trimming cost V 5 bases and J 1 base, with 8 bases left between them. Per germline, CDR1 KGHSH and CDR2 LQKENI. This CDR3 region has 13 residues. The CDR3 spells CASSAHRNTEAFF. CDR3 DNA: TGTGCCAGCTCAGCCCACAGGAACACTGAAGCTTTCTTT. Full variable domain (remainder filled in from reference TRBV18 and TRBJ1-1): NAGVMQNPRHLVRRRGQEARLRCSPMKGHSHVYWYRQLPEEGLKFMVYLQKENIIDESGMPKERFSAEFPKEGPSILRIQQVVRGDSAAYFCASSAHRNTEAFFGQGTRLTVV.